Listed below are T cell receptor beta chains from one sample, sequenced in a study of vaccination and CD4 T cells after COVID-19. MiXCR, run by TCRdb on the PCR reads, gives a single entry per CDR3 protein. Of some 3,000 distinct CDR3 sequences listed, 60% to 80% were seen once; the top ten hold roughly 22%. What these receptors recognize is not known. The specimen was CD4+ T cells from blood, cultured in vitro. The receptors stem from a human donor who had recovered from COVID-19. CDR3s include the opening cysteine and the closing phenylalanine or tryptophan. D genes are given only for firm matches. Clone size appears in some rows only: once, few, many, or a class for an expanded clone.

CDR3: CASSRGAPDTQYF; DNA: TGTGCCAGCAGCAGGGGGGCCCCGGATACGCAGTATTTT; J: TRBJ2-3; D: -; size: -; V: TRBV7-2
CDR3: CASIHRQGSPYGYTF; DNA: TGTGCCAGCATCCACCGACAGGGGAGCCCCTATGGCTACACCTTC; J: TRBJ1-2; D: TRBD1; size: large; V: TRBV6-1
CDR3: CASSPGTGDTQYF; DNA: TGTGCCAGCAGCCCAGGGACAGGGGATACGCAGTATTTT; J: TRBJ2-3; D: TRBD1; size: -; V: TRBV7-3
CDR3: CASSALSPGQSYSPLHF; DNA: TGTGCCAGCAGCGCACTCAGTCCCGGACAGTCTTATTCACCCCTCCACTTT; J: TRBJ1-6; D: -; size: -; V: TRBV11-1
CDR3: CASSLGIGSTYEQYF; DNA: TGTGCCAGCAGCTTGGGTATAGGGTCCACCTACGAGCAGTACTTC; J: TRBJ2-7; D: -; size: -; V: TRBV5-6
CDR3: CASSQFGGGLAVPTGELFF; DNA: TGCGCCAGCAGCCAATTTGGGGGGGGACTAGCGGTTCCCACCGGGGAGCTGTTTTTT; J: TRBJ2-2; D: TRBD2; size: -; V: TRBV4-1
CDR3: CATSDPGRGWVGELFF; DNA: TGTGCCACCAGTGATCCCGGCAGGGGCTGGGTGGGGGAGCTGTTTTTT; J: TRBJ2-2; D: -; size: -; V: TRBV24-1
CDR3: CSAAAGATKETQYF; DNA: TGCAGTGCGGCGGCAGGGGCCACTAAAGAGACCCAGTACTTC; J: TRBJ2-5; D: -; size: few; V: TRBV20-1
CDR3: CASSLSGHLSPLHF; DNA: TGTGCCAGCAGTTTGTCAGGGCACCTTTCACCCCTCCACTTT; J: TRBJ1-6; D: -; size: few; V: TRBV12-3/TRBV12-4
CDR3: CASSSRGGATDGYTF; DNA: TGTGCCAGCAGTAGTCGAGGGGGGGCCACGGATGGCTACACCTTC; J: TRBJ1-2; D: -; size: large; V: TRBV6-1
CDR3: CASSFKETQYF; DNA: TGTGCCAGCAGTTTCAAAGAGACCCAGTACTTC; J: TRBJ2-5; D: -; size: -; V: TRBV12-3/TRBV12-4
CDR3: CASSGGRGDGYTF; DNA: TGTGCCAGCAGTGGTGGGAGGGGTGATGGCTACACCTTC; J: TRBJ1-2; D: -; size: large; V: TRBV6-1
CDR3: CATSRGSQGAGGQPQHF; DNA: TGTGCCACCAGCAGAGGATCCCAGGGGGCAGGGGGACAGCCCCAGCATTTT; J: TRBJ1-5; D: TRBD1; size: -; V: TRBV15
CDR3: CASSYAGQNYNEQFF; DNA: TGTGCCAGCAGTTACGCCGGACAGAATTACAATGAGCAGTTCTTC; J: TRBJ2-1; D: -; size: -; V: TRBV6-5
CDR3: CASSYGGTGGTDTQYF; DNA: TGTGCCAGCAGTTACGGGGGCACAGGGGGCACAGATACGCAGTATTTT; J: TRBJ2-3; D: TRBD1; size: -; V: TRBV6-5
CDR3: CASPPTGPWAEKLFF; DNA: TGTGCCAGCCCCCCCACGGGGCCCTGGGCTGAAAAACTGTTTTTT; J: TRBJ1-4; D: -; size: -; V: TRBV6-1
CDR3: CASRTGTVYGYTF; DNA: TGTGCCAGCAGGACAGGGACCGTCTATGGCTACACCTTC; J: TRBJ1-2; D: TRBD1; size: large; V: TRBV6-1
CDR3: CAISDYAGTGGKNIQYF; DNA: TGTGCCATCAGTGACTACGCGGGGACAGGGGGGAAAAACATTCAGTACTTC; J: TRBJ2-4; D: TRBD1; size: -; V: TRBV10-3
CDR3: CASSEGAGNSFYQPQHF; DNA: TGTGCCAGCAGTGAAGGGGCGGGTAATTCTTTTTATCAGCCCCAGCATTTT; J: TRBJ1-5; D: -; size: -; V: TRBV6-1
CDR3: CAWRAKGRWDEQFF; DNA: TGTGCCTGGAGGGCGAAGGGTCGTTGGGATGAGCAGTTCTTC; J: TRBJ2-1; D: -; size: medium-sized; V: TRBV30
CDR3: CATSRRQGRGNEQFF; DNA: TGTGCCACCAGCAGACGGCAAGGGAGGGGCAATGAGCAGTTCTTC; J: TRBJ2-1; D: TRBD2; size: -; V: TRBV15
CDR3: CASSQAVSYEQYF; DNA: TGTGCCAGCTCACAGGCAGTCTCCTACGAGCAGTACTTC; J: TRBJ2-7; D: -; size: -; V: TRBV18
CDR3: CASSPDRGLDLHF; DNA: TGTGCCAGCAGTCCAGACAGGGGGTTAGACCTCCACTTT; J: TRBJ1-6; D: TRBD1; size: medium-sized; V: TRBV12-3/TRBV12-4
CDR3: CASSLSGQGVNYEQYF; DNA: TGTGCCAGCAGTTTATCGGGACAGGGGGTAAACTACGAGCAGTACTTC; J: TRBJ2-7; D: TRBD1; size: -; V: TRBV28
CDR3: CASSYSQLAGEQYF; DNA: TGTGCCAGCAGTTACTCCCAACTGGCTGGGGAGCAGTACTTC; J: TRBJ2-7; D: -; size: once; V: TRBV6-5
CDR3: CASSLSMTGSNSNQPQHF; DNA: TGTGCCAGCAGCTTAAGTATGACGGGCAGCAATAGCAATCAGCCCCAGCATTTT; J: TRBJ1-5; D: -; size: few; V: TRBV7-3
CDR3: CATSRGGAYGYTF; DNA: TGTGCCACCAGCAGAGGAGGGGCCTATGGCTACACCTTC; J: TRBJ1-2; D: -; size: few; V: TRBV15
CDR3: CASSSSGGYSGELFF; DNA: TGTGCCAGCAGCTCTAGCGGGGGGTACTCCGGGGAGCTGTTTTTT; J: TRBJ2-2; D: TRBD2; size: -; V: TRBV7-3
CDR3: CSAMVGDTQYF; DNA: TGCAGTGCTATGGTTGGGGATACGCAGTATTTT; J: TRBJ2-3; D: -; size: -; V: TRBV20-1
CDR3: CASRTRPPLHF; DNA: TGCGCCAGTCGGACGAGGCCACCCCTCCACTTT; J: TRBJ1-6; D: -; size: large; V: TRBV10-1
CDR3: CASRKTGKAEAFF; DNA: TGTGCCAGCAGGAAGACAGGGAAGGCTGAAGCTTTCTTT; J: TRBJ1-1; D: TRBD1; size: -; V: TRBV6-1